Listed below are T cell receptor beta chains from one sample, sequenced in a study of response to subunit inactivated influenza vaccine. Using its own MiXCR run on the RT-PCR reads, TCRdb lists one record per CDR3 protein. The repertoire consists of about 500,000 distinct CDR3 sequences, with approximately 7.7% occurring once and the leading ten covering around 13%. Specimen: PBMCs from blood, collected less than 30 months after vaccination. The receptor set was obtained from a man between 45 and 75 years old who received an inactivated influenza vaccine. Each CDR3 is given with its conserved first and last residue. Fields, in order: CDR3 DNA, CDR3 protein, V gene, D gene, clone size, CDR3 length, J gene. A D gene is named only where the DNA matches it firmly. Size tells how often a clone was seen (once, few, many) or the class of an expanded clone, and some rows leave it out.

cdr3_nt: TGTGCCAGCAGTTCTAGGTTTAGAGGGCGCCGGGAGCTGTTTTTT
cdr3_aa: CASSSRFRGRRELFF
v_call: TRBV28
d_call: .
clone_size: few
cdr3_length: 15
j_call: TRBJ2-2

cdr3_nt: TGTGCCAGCAGGCTATCCCCCAACGAGCAGTACTTC
cdr3_aa: CASRLSPNEQYF
v_call: TRBV28
d_call: .
clone_size: few
cdr3_length: 12
j_call: TRBJ2-7

cdr3_nt: TGTGCCAGCAGCTTGGTGGTCGGGACAGGGGGCAATGAGCAGTTCTTC
cdr3_aa: CASSLVVGTGGNEQFF
v_call: TRBV5-6
d_call: TRBD1
clone_size: many
cdr3_length: 16
j_call: TRBJ2-1

cdr3_nt: TGTGCCATCAGCAGAGGGACTAGCGGGGACACAGATACGCAGTATTTT
cdr3_aa: CAISRGTSGDTDTQYF
v_call: TRBV10-3
d_call: TRBD2
clone_size: .
cdr3_length: 16
j_call: TRBJ2-3

cdr3_nt: TGTGCCAGCAGCTCCCGGTTGAACCCTCGTGCCGGGGAGCTGTTTTTT
cdr3_aa: CASSSRLNPRAGELFF
v_call: TRBV7-2
d_call: .
clone_size: .
cdr3_length: 16
j_call: TRBJ2-2

cdr3_nt: TGTGCCAGCAGCCCGGGACTAGCATTTACAAATACGCAGTATTTT
cdr3_aa: CASSPGLAFTNTQYF
v_call: TRBV12-3/TRBV12-4
d_call: TRBD2
clone_size: .
cdr3_length: 15
j_call: TRBJ2-3

cdr3_nt: TGTGCCAGCAGTTTCGTGGGGGGGACCGGGGGTAATGAGCAGTTCTTC
cdr3_aa: CASSFVGGTGGNEQFF
v_call: TRBV27
d_call: TRBD2
clone_size: few
cdr3_length: 16
j_call: TRBJ2-1

cdr3_nt: TGTGCCAGCAGCTTAAGTATAGCGGGCCTCCGCTACAATGAGCAGTTCTTC
cdr3_aa: CASSLSIAGLRYNEQFF
v_call: TRBV7-8
d_call: TRBD2
clone_size: many
cdr3_length: 17
j_call: TRBJ2-1

cdr3_nt: TGCGCCAGCAGTACAGGGGGCCCGCTCGAGCAGTACTTC
cdr3_aa: CASSTGGPLEQYF
v_call: TRBV10-2
d_call: TRBD1
clone_size: .
cdr3_length: 13
j_call: TRBJ2-7

cdr3_nt: TGTGCCAGCATCCAAGACATCCTCGAGACCCAGTACTTC
cdr3_aa: CASIQDILETQYF
v_call: TRBV3-1
d_call: .
clone_size: .
cdr3_length: 13
j_call: TRBJ2-5

cdr3_nt: TGCGCCAGCAGCCAAGATCCCGGCCAGAAAAGCTCCTACGAGCAGTACTTC
cdr3_aa: CASSQDPGQKSSYEQYF
v_call: TRBV4-1
d_call: .
clone_size: many
cdr3_length: 17
j_call: TRBJ2-7

cdr3_nt: TGTGCCAGCAGCCCCCAGGGGTATGGCTACACCTTC
cdr3_aa: CASSPQGYGYTF
v_call: TRBV7-2
d_call: .
clone_size: few
cdr3_length: 12
j_call: TRBJ1-2

cdr3_nt: TGCAGTTATAGCGGGAGAGGGAACTACGAGCAGTACTTC
cdr3_aa: CSYSGRGNYEQYF
v_call: TRBV29-1
d_call: TRBD2
clone_size: many
cdr3_length: 13
j_call: TRBJ2-7

cdr3_nt: TGTGCCAGCAGTGCCGAGGGACAGGGGGCAAATACGCAGTATTTT
cdr3_aa: CASSAEGQGANTQYF
v_call: TRBV6-4
d_call: TRBD1
clone_size: .
cdr3_length: 15
j_call: TRBJ2-3

cdr3_nt: TGCGCCAGCAGCCCACGACGGCAACTTATGAACACTGAAGCTTTCTTT
cdr3_aa: CASSPRRQLMNTEAFF
v_call: TRBV5-1
d_call: .
clone_size: few
cdr3_length: 16
j_call: TRBJ1-1

cdr3_nt: TGCAGCGTTGTACCTAGCGGGAGCAATGAGCAGTTCTTC
cdr3_aa: CSVVPSGSNEQFF
v_call: TRBV29-1
d_call: TRBD2
clone_size: .
cdr3_length: 13
j_call: TRBJ2-1

cdr3_nt: TGTGCCAGCAGTGACTCGTCATGGGCTAGCACAGATACGCAGTATTTT
cdr3_aa: CASSDSSWASTDTQYF
v_call: TRBV6-4
d_call: .
clone_size: .
cdr3_length: 16
j_call: TRBJ2-3

cdr3_nt: TGTGCCAGCAGTGATGGACTAGTCTCCTACGAGCAGTACTTC
cdr3_aa: CASSDGLVSYEQYF
v_call: TRBV2
d_call: TRBD2
clone_size: many
cdr3_length: 14
j_call: TRBJ2-7

cdr3_nt: TGTGCCACCAGCCTTGACAGGGGGGGCCCCTACGAGCAGTACTTC
cdr3_aa: CATSLDRGGPYEQYF
v_call: TRBV15
d_call: TRBD1
clone_size: .
cdr3_length: 15
j_call: TRBJ2-7

cdr3_nt: TGTGCCAGCAGCCACCGGGGTTGGTGGACCTACAATGAGCAGTTCTTC
cdr3_aa: CASSHRGWWTYNEQFF
v_call: TRBV6-1
d_call: .
clone_size: .
cdr3_length: 16
j_call: TRBJ2-1

cdr3_nt: TGTGCCACCAGCAGAGAGGCAGGCGAAACCTACGAGCAGTACTTC
cdr3_aa: CATSREAGETYEQYF
v_call: TRBV15
d_call: .
clone_size: .
cdr3_length: 15
j_call: TRBJ2-7

cdr3_nt: TGTGCCAGCAGTCCCTACGCCCGCTGGCAGACAGATACGCAGTATTTT
cdr3_aa: CASSPYARWQTDTQYF
v_call: TRBV27
d_call: .
clone_size: .
cdr3_length: 16
j_call: TRBJ2-3

cdr3_nt: TGTGCCAGCAGCCCCCGTGGGGGAGAGAACACTGAAGCTTTCTTT
cdr3_aa: CASSPRGGENTEAFF
v_call: TRBV7-6
d_call: .
clone_size: .
cdr3_length: 15
j_call: TRBJ1-1

cdr3_nt: TGTGCCAGCAGCGTCACACATCCGCTAGGGAGCTACGAGCAGTACTTC
cdr3_aa: CASSVTHPLGSYEQYF
v_call: TRBV11-2
d_call: .
clone_size: many
cdr3_length: 16
j_call: TRBJ2-7

cdr3_nt: TGTGCCAGCAGTTCGACAGGGAAGGCTGAAGCTTTCTTT
cdr3_aa: CASSSTGKAEAFF
v_call: TRBV6-5
d_call: TRBD1
clone_size: many
cdr3_length: 13
j_call: TRBJ1-1

cdr3_nt: TGTGCCAGCAGCTCGCTATTGGGGGAGACCCAGTACTTC
cdr3_aa: CASSSLLGETQYF
v_call: TRBV7-8
d_call: .
clone_size: many
cdr3_length: 13
j_call: TRBJ2-5

cdr3_nt: TGTGCCAGCAGTTATGGGGGAGCCGGGGAGCTGTTTTTT
cdr3_aa: CASSYGGAGELFF
v_call: TRBV27
d_call: .
clone_size: .
cdr3_length: 13
j_call: TRBJ2-2

cdr3_nt: TGTGCCAGCAGGTCACAGGGGTACACTGAAGCTTTCTTT
cdr3_aa: CASRSQGYTEAFF
v_call: TRBV6-2/TRBV6-3
d_call: TRBD1
clone_size: many
cdr3_length: 13
j_call: TRBJ1-1

cdr3_nt: TGTGCCAGCTCACCAGACGGAAATCAGCCCCAGCATTTT
cdr3_aa: CASSPDGNQPQHF
v_call: TRBV18
d_call: .
clone_size: many
cdr3_length: 13
j_call: TRBJ1-5

cdr3_nt: TGTGCCACCGGTTCGGGACCTCGAAGTGGTGACACCGGGGAGCTGTTTTTT
cdr3_aa: CATGSGPRSGDTGELFF
v_call: TRBV24-1
d_call: .
clone_size: few
cdr3_length: 17
j_call: TRBJ2-2

cdr3_nt: TGCAGTGCTAACAGGGAAAATCAGCCCCAGCATTTT
cdr3_aa: CSANRENQPQHF
v_call: TRBV20-1
d_call: .
clone_size: few
cdr3_length: 12
j_call: TRBJ1-5

cdr3_nt: TGTGCCAGCAGATTACAGGGAAACACCGGGGAGCTGTTTTTT
cdr3_aa: CASRLQGNTGELFF
v_call: TRBV12-3/TRBV12-4
d_call: .
clone_size: many
cdr3_length: 14
j_call: TRBJ2-2

cdr3_nt: TGTGCCAGCAGCTTTTTGGAGTCCTACAATGAGCAGTTCTTC
cdr3_aa: CASSFLESYNEQFF
v_call: TRBV13
d_call: .
clone_size: .
cdr3_length: 14
j_call: TRBJ2-1

cdr3_nt: TGTGCCAGCAGTTTAATACAGGGAGAGACCCAGTACTTC
cdr3_aa: CASSLIQGETQYF
v_call: TRBV27
d_call: .
clone_size: once
cdr3_length: 13
j_call: TRBJ2-5

cdr3_nt: TGTGCCAGCAGTTACGGGCTGGGTTACACAGATACGCAGTATTTT
cdr3_aa: CASSYGLGYTDTQYF
v_call: TRBV7-2
d_call: .
clone_size: few
cdr3_length: 15
j_call: TRBJ2-3

cdr3_nt: TGTGCCAGCAGCCAAGGAGGGGGCCGAGGTGCAGATACGCAGTATTTT
cdr3_aa: CASSQGGGRGADTQYF
v_call: TRBV4-2
d_call: TRBD1
clone_size: .
cdr3_length: 16
j_call: TRBJ2-3

cdr3_nt: TGTGCCAGCAGGTCCGGGGCCTACTATGGCTACACCTTC
cdr3_aa: CASRSGAYYGYTF
v_call: TRBV28
d_call: .
clone_size: many
cdr3_length: 13
j_call: TRBJ1-2

cdr3_nt: TGTGCCAGCAGTCCAAGCGGGGTCTCTTCTTACGAGCAGTACTTC
cdr3_aa: CASSPSGVSSYEQYF
v_call: TRBV12-3/TRBV12-4
d_call: TRBD2
clone_size: many
cdr3_length: 15
j_call: TRBJ2-7

cdr3_nt: TGTGCCAGCAGCTTAGAAGGGTGGCGCCTCTACAATGAGCAGTTCTTC
cdr3_aa: CASSLEGWRLYNEQFF
v_call: TRBV7-2
d_call: .
clone_size: few
cdr3_length: 16
j_call: TRBJ2-1

cdr3_nt: TGTGCCAGCAGTTTAGGACAGGGGCGGACCCAGTACTTC
cdr3_aa: CASSLGQGRTQYF
v_call: TRBV7-2
d_call: TRBD1
clone_size: few
cdr3_length: 13
j_call: TRBJ2-5

cdr3_nt: TGCGCCAGCAGCCAAGAGCTCCGGAGCAATGAAAAACTGTTTTTT
cdr3_aa: CASSQELRSNEKLFF
v_call: TRBV4-3
d_call: .
clone_size: .
cdr3_length: 15
j_call: TRBJ1-4

cdr3_nt: TGTGCCAGCAGTTTTACCCCACGGGAATACAATGAGCAGTTCTTC
cdr3_aa: CASSFTPREYNEQFF
v_call: TRBV28
d_call: .
clone_size: few
cdr3_length: 15
j_call: TRBJ2-1

cdr3_nt: TGTGCCAGCAGTCCGAGCTGGGGGGTGGGATTGGGAGAGACCCAGTACTTC
cdr3_aa: CASSPSWGVGLGETQYF
v_call: TRBV12-3/TRBV12-4
d_call: .
clone_size: .
cdr3_length: 17
j_call: TRBJ2-5

cdr3_nt: TGTGCCAGCAGTTCGCTCGGGGGGGCCGTCTACGAGCAGTACTTC
cdr3_aa: CASSSLGGAVYEQYF
v_call: TRBV27
d_call: TRBD2
clone_size: few
cdr3_length: 15
j_call: TRBJ2-7

cdr3_nt: TGTGCCACCAGAATAGCGGGAGGGCCTAAAGATACGCAGTATTTT
cdr3_aa: CATRIAGGPKDTQYF
v_call: TRBV15
d_call: TRBD2
clone_size: few
cdr3_length: 15
j_call: TRBJ2-3

cdr3_nt: TGCGCCAGCAGCCGTGGACAGGGCTACGAGCAGTACTTC
cdr3_aa: CASSRGQGYEQYF
v_call: TRBV5-1
d_call: TRBD1
clone_size: many
cdr3_length: 13
j_call: TRBJ2-7

cdr3_nt: TGTGCCAGCAGCGTTAGGGTAGGGGGCACTGAGCAGTTCTTC
cdr3_aa: CASSVRVGGTEQFF
v_call: TRBV9
d_call: TRBD1
clone_size: .
cdr3_length: 14
j_call: TRBJ2-1

cdr3_nt: TGTGCCAGCAGTCCCCCCTTCGGGTTCGGAAATGAGCAGTTCTTC
cdr3_aa: CASSPPFGFGNEQFF
v_call: TRBV6-1
d_call: .
clone_size: few
cdr3_length: 15
j_call: TRBJ2-1

cdr3_nt: TGTGCCAGCAGAACGAACGACAGGGGAGGAACAGATACGCAGTATTTT
cdr3_aa: CASRTNDRGGTDTQYF
v_call: TRBV12-3/TRBV12-4
d_call: TRBD1
clone_size: many
cdr3_length: 16
j_call: TRBJ2-3

cdr3_nt: TGTGCCAGCAGTAACAGGGGTGGCACAGATACGCAGTATTTT
cdr3_aa: CASSNRGGTDTQYF
v_call: TRBV28
d_call: TRBD1
clone_size: .
cdr3_length: 14
j_call: TRBJ2-3

cdr3_nt: TGTGCCATCAGTGAGTCGCCTCTTGAAAAACTGTTTTTT
cdr3_aa: CAISESPLEKLFF
v_call: TRBV10-3
d_call: .
clone_size: many
cdr3_length: 13
j_call: TRBJ1-4

cdr3_nt: TGTGCCAGCAGACCCCGGGACTACGCGAACACCGGGGAGCTGTTTTTT
cdr3_aa: CASRPRDYANTGELFF
v_call: TRBV13
d_call: TRBD2
clone_size: many
cdr3_length: 16
j_call: TRBJ2-2

cdr3_nt: TGTGCCAGCAGCAGAGAGAAAGCGGGAGAAGCCACAGATACGCAGTATTTT
cdr3_aa: CASSREKAGEATDTQYF
v_call: TRBV7-6
d_call: TRBD2
clone_size: .
cdr3_length: 17
j_call: TRBJ2-3